This T cell receptor (beta chain) is drawn from a study of blood T cell repertoires in COVID-19. Study context: COVID-19 samples, acute and convalescent, were from the United States, Italy and Spain. T cells, B-cell-depleted T cells, or PBMCs provided the cDNA or gDNA that served as material.

Source study methods: Reference gene primer amplification yielded estimated nucleated cell counts. The assay was immunoSEQ multiplex PCR, and TCRdb's table has in-frame clones only and misses some. V, J and clone size are those of that table, while D and trimming were read from the DNA. The sample yields 120,000 or so clones, 65% to 90% seen once. This CDR3 has 15 residues. Germline loops: CDR1 SGHTA, CDR2 FQGNSA. V lost 1 base and J lost 6, with 16 bases in between. The receptor was derived from a man older than 75 with active or convalescent COVID-19. The V and J genes are TRBV7-2 and TRBJ2-7; D may be TRBD1 (5 bases). Sample: peripheral blood. CDR3 DNA sequence: TGTGCCAGCAGCTTAGGGGCAGGGCCATGGGGCGAGCAGTACTTC. It is translated as CASSLGAGPWGEQYF.